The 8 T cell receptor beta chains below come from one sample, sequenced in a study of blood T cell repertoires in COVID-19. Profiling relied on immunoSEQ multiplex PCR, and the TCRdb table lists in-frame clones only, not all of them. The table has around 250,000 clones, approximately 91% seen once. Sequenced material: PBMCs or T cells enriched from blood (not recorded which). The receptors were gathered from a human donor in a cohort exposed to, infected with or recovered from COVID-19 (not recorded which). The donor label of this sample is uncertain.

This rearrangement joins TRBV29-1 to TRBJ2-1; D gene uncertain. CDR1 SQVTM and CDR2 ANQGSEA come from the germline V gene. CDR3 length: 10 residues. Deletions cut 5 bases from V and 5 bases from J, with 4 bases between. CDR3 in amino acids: CSVSDNEQFF. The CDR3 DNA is TGCAGCGTTTCAGACAATGAGCAGTTCTTC.

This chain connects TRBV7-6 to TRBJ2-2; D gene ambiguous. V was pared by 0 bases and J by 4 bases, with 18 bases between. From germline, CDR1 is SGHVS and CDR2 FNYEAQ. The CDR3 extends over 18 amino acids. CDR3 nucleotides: TGTGCCAGCAGCTTAGCGCTTCCCCACAGCTTGTTCACCGGGGAGCTGTTTTTT. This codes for CASSLALPHSLFTGELFF.

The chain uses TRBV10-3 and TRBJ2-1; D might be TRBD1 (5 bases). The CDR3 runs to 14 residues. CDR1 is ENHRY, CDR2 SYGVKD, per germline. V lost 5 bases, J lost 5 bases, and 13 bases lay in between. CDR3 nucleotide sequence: TGTGCCATCAGTCCTCTTGGGGCGGACAATGAGCAGTTCTTC. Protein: CAISPLGADNEQFF.

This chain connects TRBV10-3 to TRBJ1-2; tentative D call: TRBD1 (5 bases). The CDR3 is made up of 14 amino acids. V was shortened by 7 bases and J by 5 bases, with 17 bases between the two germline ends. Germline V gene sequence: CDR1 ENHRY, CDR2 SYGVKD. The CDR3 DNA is TGTGCCATCACCGACAGCAAGTTACAATATGGCTACACCTTC. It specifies CAITDSKLQYGYTF.

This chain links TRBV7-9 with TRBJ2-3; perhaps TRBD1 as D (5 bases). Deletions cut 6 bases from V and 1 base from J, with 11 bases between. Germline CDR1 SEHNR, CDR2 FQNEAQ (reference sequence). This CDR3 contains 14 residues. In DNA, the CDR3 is TGTGCCAGCAGACACTTAGGGGGCACAGATACGCAGTATTTT. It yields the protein CASRHLGGTDTQYF.

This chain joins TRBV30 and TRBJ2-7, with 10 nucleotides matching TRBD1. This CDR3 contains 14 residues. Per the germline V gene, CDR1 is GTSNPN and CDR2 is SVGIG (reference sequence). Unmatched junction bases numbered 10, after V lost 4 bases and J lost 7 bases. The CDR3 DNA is TGTGCCTGGAACCCAGGACAGGGGGAAGGGGAGCAGTACTTC. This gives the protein CAWNPGQGEGEQYF.

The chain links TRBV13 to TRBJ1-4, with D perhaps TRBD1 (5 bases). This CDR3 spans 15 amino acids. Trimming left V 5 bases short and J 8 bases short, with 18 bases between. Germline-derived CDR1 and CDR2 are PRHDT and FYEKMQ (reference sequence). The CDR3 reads CASSLTASGSEKLFF. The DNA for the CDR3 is TGTGCCAGCAGCCTGACAGCTAGCGGTTCGGAAAAACTGTTTTTT.

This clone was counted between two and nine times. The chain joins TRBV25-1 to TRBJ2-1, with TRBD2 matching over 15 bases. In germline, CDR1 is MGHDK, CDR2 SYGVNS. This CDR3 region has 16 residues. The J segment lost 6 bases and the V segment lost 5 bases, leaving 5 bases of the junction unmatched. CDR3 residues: CASSPWTSGGANEQFF. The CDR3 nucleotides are TGTGCCAGCAGTCCATGGACTAGCGGGGGGGCCAATGAGCAGTTCTTC.